This T cell receptor (beta chain) was recovered during a study of T cells in Graves' hyperthyroidism and ophthalmopathy. This clonotype was counted many times. TCR beta CDR3 sequences were amplified from RNA transcripts. TCR CDR3 underwent first-round RT-PCR with the HTBI primer set. TCRdb reanalysed the multiplex PCR reads using MiXCR and keeps one entry per CDR3 protein. Counted here are 340,000 or so distinct CDR3 sequences, roughly 18% occurring once; the ten biggest clones make up 49%. The germline V and J ends were trimmed by 2 bases and 2 bases, with 9 bases remaining between them. Looked up from germline, CDR1 is LGHDT and CDR2 is YNNKEL (reference sequence). There are 14 residues in the CDR3.

The chain combines TRBV3-1 with TRBJ1-1; no clear D gene. The source of this sequence is a woman between 50 and 59 years old with Graves' hyperthyroidism. Sequenced material: blood. CDR3 sequence: CASSQWGHNTEAFF. In DNA form, the CDR3 reads TGTGCCAGCAGCCAATGGGGTCATAACACTGAAGCTTTCTTT.